The next 32 T cell receptor beta chains were all read from a single sample in a study of blood T cell repertoires in COVID-19. Only in-frame clones appear in the TCRdb table, and some are missing; sequencing was by immunoSEQ multiplex PCR. The table shows around 70,000 clones, with roughly 87% occurring only once. The sequencing sample was made of peripheral blood. All receptors derive from a woman older than 75 with active or convalescent COVID-19.

This chain joins TRBV12-1 and TRBJ2-7; TRBD2, the table's D call, lacks a check against the DNA. TRBV12-1 is shown as a pseudogene. This CDR3 region has 15 residues. CDR3 coding DNA: TGTGCCAGCAGCTTACGGGGGGCGATAGCCTACGAGCAGTACTTC. Translating it yields CASSLRGAIAYEQYF.

The V and J genes are TRBV10-3 and TRBJ1-1, with 7 bases fitting TRBD1. V lost 10 bases to trimming and J lost 10 bases; unmatched junction nucleotides: 18. Germline CDR1 and CDR2: ENHRY and SYGVKD. This CDR3 region has 14 residues. CDR3 sequence (DNA): TGTGCCACTTCTAATACAGGGGCGGGAAGGAGAGCTTTCTTT. Translation: CATSNTGAGRRAFF.

The rearrangement links TRBV28 to TRBJ1-5; D possibly corresponds to TRBD1 (6 bases). There are 14 residues in the CDR3. CDR1 and CDR2 (germline): MDHEN, SYDVKM. Trimming took off 4 bases at V and 2 bases at J, with 9 bases between the two ends. This chain's CDR3 is CASSSGAGNQPQHF. Here the CDR3 DNA reads TGTGCCAGCAGTTCAGGGGCGGGCAATCAGCCCCAGCATTTT.

The V call is TRBV2, the J call TRBJ2-2, with a weak D call TRBD2 (6 bases). The V gene's germline CDR1 is SNHLY and CDR2 FYNNEI. The CDR3 is made up of 13 amino acids. Deletions cut 6 bases from V and 4 bases from J, with 9 bases between. CDR3 loop: CASRTGSTGELFF. The CDR3, as DNA: TGTGCCAGCAGGACCGGGAGCACCGGGGAGCTGTTTTTT. Combining the CDR3 with reference TRBV2 and TRBJ2-2 gives the whole variable domain EPEVTQTPSHQVTQMGQEVILRCVPISNHLYFYWYRQILGQKVEFLVSFYNNEISEKSEIFDDQFSVERPDGSNFTLKIRSTKLEDSAMYFCASRTGSTGELFFGEGSRLTVL.

V usage is TRBV5-1 and J usage is TRBJ2-7; 10 bases align to TRBD2. There are 14 residues in the CDR3. V lost 4 bases and J lost 4; bases outside the gene matches: 5. Germline V lookup: CDR1 SGHRS, CDR2 YFSETQ. This CDR3 is CASSLAGDIYEQYF. CDR3 coding DNA: TGCGCCAGCAGCCTAGCGGGGGACATATACGAGCAGTACTTC.

The V call is TRBV5-5, the J call TRBJ2-3; TRBD1 agrees at 7 bases. The CDR3 is 15 amino acids. Germline V gene data show CDR1 as SGHKS and CDR2 as YYEKEE (reference sequence). The V and J ends lost 4 bases and 6 bases, in that order; junction bases with no gene match: 11. The chain's CDR3 is CASSQSDRPLDTQYF. Written as DNA, the CDR3 is TGTGCCAGCAGCCAGTCGGACAGGCCCCTCGATACGCAGTATTTT. The full variable domain, completed using reference TRBV5-5 and TRBJ2-3, is DAGVTQSPTHLIKTRGQQVTLRCSPISGHKSVSWYQQVLGQGPQFIFQYYEKEERGRGNFPDRFSARQFPNYSSELNVNALLLGDSALYLCASSQSDRPLDTQYFGPGTRLTVL.

This chain joins TRBV6-5 and TRBJ2-5; the match to TRBD1 covers 8 bases. CDR3 length: 13 residues. Germline CDR1 MNHEY, CDR2 SVGAGI. The trim removed 3 bases at V and 6 bases at J, leaving 3 bases unmatched. The CDR3 spells CASSYDRGQTQYF. In nucleotides, the CDR3 is TGTGCCAGCAGTTATGACAGGGGACAGACCCAGTACTTC.

The V call is TRBV10-2, the J call TRBJ2-1, with 9 bases lining up with TRBD2. The CDR3 is 16 residues long. V shed 0 bases and J 5 bases; nucleotides not matched to a gene: 5. Germline assignment: CDR1 WSHSY and CDR2 SAAADI. The CDR3 reads CASSESQRGVDNEQFF. CDR3 nucleotide sequence: TGCGCCAGCAGTGAGTCACAGCGGGGGGTAGACAATGAGCAGTTCTTC.

A few counts support this clone. The J gene is TRBJ2-2, the V gene TRBV11-2; a weak D match, TRBD2 (5 bases). Trimming removed 6 bases from V and 0 bases from J, with 14 bases in between. This CDR3 is 16 amino acids long. In germline, CDR1 is SGHAT, CDR2 FQNNGV. The CDR3, as DNA: TGTGCCAGCAGAAACATACTAGGCACGAACACCGGGGAGCTGTTTTTT. Translating gives CASRNILGTNTGELFF.

The chain joins TRBV6-2 or TRBV6-3 to TRBJ2-3; D ambiguous. CDR1 is MNHEY, CDR2 SVGEGT, per germline. V lost 0 bases to trimming and J lost 2 bases, with 12 bases between them. The CDR3 is 16 amino acids. CDR3 in DNA: TGTGCCAGCAGTTACTCGTTTGGCGGATACACAGATACGCAGTATTTT. This translates into CASSYSFGGYTDTQYF.

The chain joins TRBV2 to TRBJ1-2; D call uncertain. V was shortened by 5 bases and J by 4 bases, with 14 bases between the two germline ends. CDR1 and CDR2 (germline): SNHLY, FYNNEI. This CDR3 is 14 amino acids long. The CDR3 nucleotides are TGTGCCAGCAGTACGGTTGCACTCTTCTATGGCTACACCTTC. Its translation: CASSTVALFYGYTF.

V usage is TRBV9 and J usage is TRBJ1-1, with 9 bases aligning to TRBD1. The CDR3 sequence is 15 residues long. The V gene's germline CDR1 is SGDLS and CDR2 YYNGEE. J gave up 4 bases and V 3 bases, and 7 bases lay outside the gene matches. This chain's CDR3 is CASSGEDRGGTEAFF. CDR3 sequence (DNA): TGTGCCAGCAGCGGAGAGGACAGGGGCGGCACTGAAGCTTTCTTT.

The J gene is TRBJ2-3, the V gene TRBV19, with a weak D call TRBD2 (5 bases). Per the germline V gene, CDR1 is LNHDA and CDR2 is SQIVND (reference sequence). The CDR3 extends over 15 amino acids. V lost 6 bases and J lost 3, with 16 bases in between. CDR3 sequence (DNA): TGTGCCAGTAGCCCGGACTCTTATCAGACAGATACGCAGTATTTT. Translation gives CASSPDSYQTDTQYF.

The chain couples TRBV7-6 to TRBJ2-1; 11 bases are shared with TRBD2. This CDR3 region has 15 residues. V shed 5 bases, J shed 10 bases, and the junction held 10 bases outside the gene matches. Germline V lookup: CDR1 SGHVS, CDR2 FNYEAQ. CDR3 loop: CASSPRTSGQAEQFF. The CDR3 bases are TGTGCCAGCAGCCCGAGGACTAGCGGGCAGGCGGAGCAGTTCTTC. Full variable domain (remainder filled in from reference TRBV7-6 and TRBJ2-1): GAGVSQSPRYKVTKRGQDVALRCDPISGHVSLYWYRQALGQGPEFLTYFNYEAQQDKSGLPNDRFSAERPEGSISTLTIQRTEQRDSAMYRCASSPRTSGQAEQFFGPGTRLTVL.

This chain uses TRBV10-3 with TRBJ1-3; weak D call: TRBD1 (5 bases). Deletions cut 0 bases from V and 4 bases from J, with 13 bases between. The germline V gene has CDR1 ENHRY and CDR2 SYGVKD. The length of the CDR3 is 16 residues. CDR3 bases: TGTGCCATCAGTGAGTCGGGGATTCAGGGCGGAAACACCATATATTTT. Its protein product is CAISESGIQGGNTIYF.

This chain joins TRBV18 and TRBJ1-1, with 7 bases aligning to TRBD1. After removal of 0 bases from V and 9 bases from J, the junction contained 4 bases not matched to a gene. The germline gives CDR1 KGHSH, CDR2 LQKENI. CDR3 size: 13 residues. The CDR3 sequence: CASSPPEGQKAFF. The CDR3 nucleotides are TGTGCCAGCTCACCACCGGAGGGACAGAAAGCTTTCTTT.

The gene calls are TRBV3-1 (or the pseudogene TRBV3-2) and TRBJ1-1; D might be TRBD1 (6 bases). In germline, CDR1 is LGHDT, CDR2 YNNKEL (reference sequence). Trimming took off 8 bases at V and 1 base at J, with 11 bases between the two ends. This CDR3 has 13 residues. CDR3: CASEGGTNTEAFF. Written as DNA, the CDR3 is TGTGCCAGCGAGGGGGGGACGAACACTGAAGCTTTCTTT.

CDR3 amino acids: CASSVQGGELFF. DNA for the CDR3: TGTGCCAGCAGCGTCCAGGGTGGGGAGCTGTTTTTT. The chain uses TRBV9 and TRBJ2-2; TRBD1 might be the D (5 bases). Trimming left V 2 bases short and J 8 bases short, with 7 bases between. This CDR3 comprises 12 residues. Germline CDR1 is SGDLS and CDR2 is YYNGEE.

The chain recombines TRBV5-8 with TRBJ2-2, with TRBD2 as a possible D gene (5 bases). Trimming stripped 5 bases from V and 3 bases from J, with 14 bases between. There are 15 residues in the CDR3. Germline-derived CDR1 and CDR2 are SGHTS and YDEGEE. The CDR3 coding sequence is TGTGCCAGCAGTCTGAGGACGGGGTACACCGGGGAGCTGTTTTTT. Amino acid sequence: CASSLRTGYTGELFF.

A single count supports this clone. The CDR3 DNA is TGTGCCAGCAGCTTCCGGGGACAGGGAATATATAGCAATCAGCCCCAGCATTTT. It specifies CASSFRGQGIYSNQPQHF. This sequence joins TRBV21-1 and TRBJ1-5; the listed D gene, TRBD1, was not tested against the DNA. TRBV21-1 is shown as a pseudogene. The CDR3 length is 18 residues.

In this sample, this clone turned up once. This sequence joins TRBV19 and TRBJ2-7, with TRBD2 matching over 10 bases. The CDR3 is 15 amino acids. Germline CDR1 reads LNHDA; CDR2 reads SQIVND (reference sequence). Trimming removed 3 bases from V and 4 bases from J; junction bases left unmatched: 6. CDR3 nucleotides: TGTGCCAGTAGTATCTCGGCTAGCGGGGGTTACGAGCAGTACTTC. Amino acid sequence: CASSISASGGYEQYF.

CDR3 DNA sequence: TGTGCCAGCTCACCAAGCGGGGAATATCAGCCCCAGCATTTT. It yields the protein CASSPSGEYQPQHF. This chain joins TRBV18 and TRBJ1-5, with D unresolved. Per the germline V gene, CDR1 is KGHSH and CDR2 is LQKENI. V lost 2 bases to trimming and J lost 5 bases, with 10 bases between them. The CDR3 spans 14 residues.

The chain uses TRBV7-2 and TRBJ1-2, with 11 bases aligning to TRBD1. Germline trimming cut 5 bases from V and 3 bases from J; bases unmatched to any gene: 5. This CDR3 is built from 15 residues. Germline V CDR1 and CDR2: SGHTA, FQGNSA. The CDR3 DNA reads as TGTGCCAGCAGCCCCAGGACAGGGGGCTACTATGGCTACACCTTC. Translating gives CASSPRTGGYYGYTF.

This clone was counted a few times. At one boundary the junction diverges from the germline segment, which might be a read error. This chain uses TRBV7-2 with TRBJ2-2, with 7 bases matching TRBD2. Germline lookup yields CDR1 SGHTA and CDR2 FQGNSA. CDR3 length: 17 amino acids. The CDR3: CASTLRITVRGTGELFF. DNA of the CDR3: TGTGCCAGCACCTTAAGGATTACGGTGCGGGGGACCGGGGAGCTGTTTTTT.

The genes are TRBV9 and TRBJ2-5; 7 nucleotides line up with TRBD2. Trimming at V came to 4 bases and at J to 5 bases, leaving 5 bases not matched to a gene. The germline V gene has CDR1 SGDLS and CDR2 YYNGEE. The CDR3 is 13 residues long. Here the CDR3 DNA reads TGTGCCAGCAGCCGGGCGGGGGTTGAGACCCAGTACTTC. Translation gives CASSRAGVETQYF.

The J gene is TRBJ2-3, the V gene TRBV7-2; the D gene is possibly TRBD2 (6 bases). The length of the CDR3 is 16 residues. Per germline, CDR1 SGHTA and CDR2 FQGNSA. Trimming stripped 1 base from V and 6 bases from J, with 17 bases between. In DNA, the CDR3 is TGTGCCAGCAGCTTAGGGGCTAGCGCGCCCCCTGATACGCAGTATTTT. Residues: CASSLGASAPPDTQYF.

The chain has TRBV3-1 (or the pseudogene TRBV3-2) and TRBJ2-6; no definite D call. V was shortened by 6 bases and J by 0 bases, with 15 bases between the two germline ends. Germline lookup yields CDR1 LGHDT and CDR2 YNNKEL (reference sequence). This CDR3 is built from 17 residues. CDR3 DNA: TGTGCCAGCAGACTCTTTCGCTCCTTCTCTGGGGCCAACGTCCTGACTTTC. It yields the protein CASRLFRSFSGANVLTF.

The chain has TRBV30 and TRBJ2-1; possible D gene TRBD1, 7 bases. Germline-derived CDR1 and CDR2 are GTSNPN and SVGIG (reference sequence). V lost 7 bases, J lost 9 bases, and 13 bases lay in between. There are 11 residues in the CDR3. The CDR3 loop reads CASRGAIEQFF. The CDR3 nucleotides read TGTGCCTCCAGGGGGGCCATTGAGCAGTTCTTC.

The chain combines TRBV5-5 with TRBJ1-2; possible D gene TRBD1, 6 bases. Germline CDR1 SGHKS, CDR2 YYEKEE (reference sequence). The CDR3 sequence is 16 residues long. Trimming removed 4 bases from V and 1 base from J, with 17 bases in between. The CDR3 coding sequence is TGTGCCAGCAGCGAAGGGAGGGGGAACCATAACTATGGCTACACCTTC. It yields the protein CASSEGRGNHNYGYTF.

The chain employs TRBV11-2 and TRBJ2-5; 7 nucleotides match TRBD1. Germline CDR1 SGHAT, CDR2 FQNNGV. The CDR3 totals 15 residues. Germline trimming cut 5 bases from V and 2 bases from J; bases unmatched to any gene: 8. The CDR3 region has the DNA TGTGCCAGCAGCGCAAACGACAGGGATCAAGAGACCCAGTACTTC. The encoded protein is CASSANDRDQETQYF. Filled out from reference TRBV11-2 and TRBJ2-5, the complete variable domain reads EAGVAQSPRYKIIEKRQSVAFWCNPISGHATLYWYQQILGQGPKLLIQFQNNGVVDDSQLPKDRFSAERLKGVDSTLKIQPAKLEDSAVYLCASSANDRDQETQYFGPGTRLLVL.

The chain links TRBV4-3 to TRBJ2-2; TRBD2 might be the D (5 bases). CDR1 is LGHNA, CDR2 YSLEER, per germline. This CDR3 region has 16 residues. V lost 0 bases to trimming and J lost 4 bases, with 12 bases between them. The DNA of the CDR3 is TGCGCCAGCAGCCAAGAAGAGGGCCGGGTCACCGGGGAGCTGTTTTTT. Its translation: CASSQEEGRVTGELFF.

The chain joins TRBV2 to TRBJ1-5; a possible D gene is TRBD1 (6 bases). This CDR3 comprises 15 residues. Germline V gives CDR1 SNHLY, CDR2 FYNNEI. Between the trimmed V and J ends, which lost 6 bases and 2 bases, there was a span of 14 bases. The CDR3 bases are TGTGCCAGCAGGGGGTTGGCAGGGGGCAATCAGCCCCAGCATTTT. Its translation: CASRGLAGGNQPQHF.